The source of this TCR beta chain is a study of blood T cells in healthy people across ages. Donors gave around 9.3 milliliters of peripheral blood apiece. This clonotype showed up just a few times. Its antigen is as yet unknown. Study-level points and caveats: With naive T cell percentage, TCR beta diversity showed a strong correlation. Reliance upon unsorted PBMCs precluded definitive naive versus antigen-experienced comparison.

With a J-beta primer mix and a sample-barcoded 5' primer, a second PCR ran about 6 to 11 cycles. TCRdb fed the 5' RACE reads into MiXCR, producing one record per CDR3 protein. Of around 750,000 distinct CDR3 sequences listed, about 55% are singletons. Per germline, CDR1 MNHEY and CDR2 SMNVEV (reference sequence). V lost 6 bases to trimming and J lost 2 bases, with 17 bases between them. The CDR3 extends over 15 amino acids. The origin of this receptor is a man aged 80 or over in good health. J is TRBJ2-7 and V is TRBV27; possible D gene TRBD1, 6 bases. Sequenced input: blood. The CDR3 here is CASRNAGTQTYEQYF. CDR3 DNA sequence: TGTGCCAGCAGGAACGCCGGGACACAAACCTACGAGCAGTACTTC.